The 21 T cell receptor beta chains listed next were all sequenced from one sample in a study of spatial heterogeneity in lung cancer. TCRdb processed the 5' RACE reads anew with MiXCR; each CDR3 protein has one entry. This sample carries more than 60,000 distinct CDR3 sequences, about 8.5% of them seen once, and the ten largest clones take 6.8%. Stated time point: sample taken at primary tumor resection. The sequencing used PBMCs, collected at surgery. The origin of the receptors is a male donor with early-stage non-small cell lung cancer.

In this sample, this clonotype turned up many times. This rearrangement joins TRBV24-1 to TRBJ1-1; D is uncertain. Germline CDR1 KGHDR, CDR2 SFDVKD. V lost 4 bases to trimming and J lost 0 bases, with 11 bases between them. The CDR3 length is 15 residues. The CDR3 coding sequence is TGTGCCACCAGTGACTCGCACGGCATGAACACTGAAGCTTTCTTT. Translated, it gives CATSDSHGMNTEAFF.

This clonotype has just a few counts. The CDR3 reads CSALDPQVLPPSYTF. CDR3 bases: TGCAGTGCCCTGGACCCGCAGGTCCTCCCCCCCAGCTACACCTTC. The chain combines TRBV20-1 with TRBJ1-2, with D hard to call. The CDR3 spans 15 residues. The germline V gene has CDR1 DFQATT and CDR2 SNEGSKA (reference sequence). V was shortened by 6 bases and J by 9 bases, with 26 bases between the two germline ends.

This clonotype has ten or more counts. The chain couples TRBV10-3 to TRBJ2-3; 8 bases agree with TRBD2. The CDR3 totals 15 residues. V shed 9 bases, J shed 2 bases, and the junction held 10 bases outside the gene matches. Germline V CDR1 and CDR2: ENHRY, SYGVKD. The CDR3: CAIQDSGTPTDTQYF. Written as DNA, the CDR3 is TGTGCCATTCAGGATAGCGGGACCCCCACAGATACGCAGTATTTT.

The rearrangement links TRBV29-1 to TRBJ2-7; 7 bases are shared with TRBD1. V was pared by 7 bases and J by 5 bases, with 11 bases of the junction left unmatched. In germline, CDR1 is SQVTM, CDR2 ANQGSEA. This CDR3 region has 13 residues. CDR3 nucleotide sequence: TGCAGCGCGTCGACAGGGCAACTTAACGAGCAGTACTTC. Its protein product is CSASTGQLNEQYF.

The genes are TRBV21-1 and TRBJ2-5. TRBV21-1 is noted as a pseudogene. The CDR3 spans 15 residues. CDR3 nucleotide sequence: TGTGCCAGCAGCAAAGCGCCGAACATTCAAGAGACCCAGTACTTC. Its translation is CASSKAPNIQETQYF.

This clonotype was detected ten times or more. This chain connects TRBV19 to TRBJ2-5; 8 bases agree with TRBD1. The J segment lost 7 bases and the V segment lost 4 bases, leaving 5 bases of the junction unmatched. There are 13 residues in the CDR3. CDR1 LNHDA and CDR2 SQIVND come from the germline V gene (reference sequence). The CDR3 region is CASSRTGLGTQYF. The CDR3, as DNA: TGTGCCAGTAGTAGGACAGGGCTGGGGACCCAGTACTTC.

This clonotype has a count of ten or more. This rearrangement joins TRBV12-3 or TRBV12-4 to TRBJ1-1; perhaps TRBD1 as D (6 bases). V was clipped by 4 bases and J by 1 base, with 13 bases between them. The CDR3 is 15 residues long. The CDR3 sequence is CASSSGRGRNTEAFF. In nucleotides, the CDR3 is TGTGCCAGCAGTTCGGGCAGGGGCAGGAACACTGAAGCTTTCTTT.

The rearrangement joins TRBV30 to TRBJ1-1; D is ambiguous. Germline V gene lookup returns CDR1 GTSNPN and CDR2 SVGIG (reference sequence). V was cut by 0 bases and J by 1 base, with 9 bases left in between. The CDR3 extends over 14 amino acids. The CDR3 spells CAWSVKHRNTEAFF. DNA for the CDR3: TGTGCCTGGAGTGTTAAACACAGGAACACTGAAGCTTTCTTT.

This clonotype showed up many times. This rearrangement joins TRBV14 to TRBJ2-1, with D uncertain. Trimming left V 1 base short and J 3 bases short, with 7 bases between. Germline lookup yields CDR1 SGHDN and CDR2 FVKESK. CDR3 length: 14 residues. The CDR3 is CASSQVKGYNEQFF. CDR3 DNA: TGTGCCAGCAGCCAAGTGAAGGGCTACAATGAGCAGTTCTTC.

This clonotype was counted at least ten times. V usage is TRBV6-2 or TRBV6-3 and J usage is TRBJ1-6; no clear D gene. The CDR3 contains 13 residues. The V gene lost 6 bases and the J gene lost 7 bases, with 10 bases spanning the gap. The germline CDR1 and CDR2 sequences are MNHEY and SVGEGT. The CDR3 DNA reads TGTGCCAGCAGCCAGGAGAGGAATTCACCCCTCCACTTT. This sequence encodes CASSQERNSPLHF.

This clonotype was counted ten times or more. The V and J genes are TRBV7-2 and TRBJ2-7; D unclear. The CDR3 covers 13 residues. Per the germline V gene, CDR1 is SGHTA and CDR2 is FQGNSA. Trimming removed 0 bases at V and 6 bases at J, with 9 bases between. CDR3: CASSLALLGEQYF. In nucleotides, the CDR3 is TGTGCCAGCAGCTTAGCCCTCTTGGGCGAGCAGTACTTC.

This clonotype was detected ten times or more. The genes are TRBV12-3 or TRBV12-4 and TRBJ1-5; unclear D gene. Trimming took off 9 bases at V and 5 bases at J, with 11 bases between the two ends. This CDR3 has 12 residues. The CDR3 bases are TGTGCCAGTCGGCATCTTGATCAGCCCCAGCATTTT. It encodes CASRHLDQPQHF.

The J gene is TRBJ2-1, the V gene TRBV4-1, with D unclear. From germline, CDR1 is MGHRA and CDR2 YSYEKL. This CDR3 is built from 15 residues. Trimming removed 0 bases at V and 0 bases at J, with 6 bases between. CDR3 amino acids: CASSQDQGSYNEQFF. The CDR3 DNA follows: TGCGCCAGCAGCCAAGACCAAGGCTCCTACAATGAGCAGTTCTTC.

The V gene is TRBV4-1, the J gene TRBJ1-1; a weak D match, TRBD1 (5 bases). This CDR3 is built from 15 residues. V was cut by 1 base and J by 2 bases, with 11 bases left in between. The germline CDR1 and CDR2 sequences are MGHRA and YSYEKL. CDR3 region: CASSQASGGNTEAFF. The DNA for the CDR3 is TGCGCCAGCAGCCAAGCGTCGGGGGGTAACACTGAAGCTTTCTTT.

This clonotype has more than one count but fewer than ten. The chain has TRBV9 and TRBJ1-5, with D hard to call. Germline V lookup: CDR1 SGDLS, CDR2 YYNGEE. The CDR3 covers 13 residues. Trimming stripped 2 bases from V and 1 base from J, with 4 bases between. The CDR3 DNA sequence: TGTGCCAGCAGCGTGCAGAGCAATCAGCCCCAGCATTTT. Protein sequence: CASSVQSNQPQHF.

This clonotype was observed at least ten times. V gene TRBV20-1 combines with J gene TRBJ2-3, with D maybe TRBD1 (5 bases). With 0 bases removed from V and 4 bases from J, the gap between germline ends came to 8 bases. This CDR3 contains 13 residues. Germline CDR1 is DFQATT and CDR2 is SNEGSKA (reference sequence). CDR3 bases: TGCAGTGCTAGAGATCAGGGTCCAGATACGCAGTATTTT. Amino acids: CSARDQGPDTQYF.

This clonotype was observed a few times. For the CDR3, the DNA is TGTGCCAGCAGCCCCCGAATACTCACTGAAGCTTTCTTT. Translated: CASSPRILTEAFF. The chain recombines TRBV7-2 with TRBJ1-1; D not resolved. Germline lookup yields CDR1 SGHTA and CDR2 FQGNSA. V lost 5 bases, J lost 4 bases, and 11 bases lay in between. This CDR3 has 13 residues. Variable domain in full (rest from reference TRBV7-2 and TRBJ1-1): GAGVSQSPSNKVTEKGKDVELRCDPISGHTALYWYRQSLGQGLEFLIYFQGNSAPDKSGLPSDRFSAERTGGSVSTLTIQRTQQEDSAVYLCASSPRILTEAFFGQGTRLTVV.

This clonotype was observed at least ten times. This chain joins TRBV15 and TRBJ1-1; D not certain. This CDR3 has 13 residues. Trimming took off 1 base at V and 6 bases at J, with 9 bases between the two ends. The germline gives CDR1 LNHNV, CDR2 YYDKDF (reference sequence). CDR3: CATSRATPPEAFF. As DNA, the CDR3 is TGTGCCACCAGCAGAGCCACCCCCCCTGAAGCTTTCTTT.

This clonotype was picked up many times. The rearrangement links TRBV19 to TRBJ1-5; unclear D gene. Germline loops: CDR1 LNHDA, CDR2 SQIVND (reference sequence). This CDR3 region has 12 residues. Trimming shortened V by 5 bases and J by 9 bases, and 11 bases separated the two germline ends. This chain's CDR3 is CASSSEWGPQHF. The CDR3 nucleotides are TGTGCCAGTAGTTCGGAGTGGGGGCCCCAGCATTTT. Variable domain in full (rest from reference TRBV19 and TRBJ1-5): DGGITQSPKYLFRKEGQNVTLSCEQNLNHDAMYWYRQDPGQGLRLIYYSQIVNDFQKGDIAEGYSVSREKKESFPLTVTSAQKNPTAFYLCASSSEWGPQHFGDGTRLSIL.

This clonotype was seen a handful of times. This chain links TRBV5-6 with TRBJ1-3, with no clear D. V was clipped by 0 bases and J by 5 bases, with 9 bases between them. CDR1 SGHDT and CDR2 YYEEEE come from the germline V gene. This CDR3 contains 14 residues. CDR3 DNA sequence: TGTGCCAGCAGCTTGGATCGGTTCCGAAACACCATATATTTT. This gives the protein CASSLDRFRNTIYF. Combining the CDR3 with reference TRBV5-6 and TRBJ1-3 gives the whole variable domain DAGVTQSPTHLIKTRGQQVTLRCSPKSGHDTVSWYQQALGQGPQFIFQYYEEEERQRGNFPDRFSGHQFPNYSSELNVNALLLGDSALYLCASSLDRFRNTIYFGEGSWLTVV.

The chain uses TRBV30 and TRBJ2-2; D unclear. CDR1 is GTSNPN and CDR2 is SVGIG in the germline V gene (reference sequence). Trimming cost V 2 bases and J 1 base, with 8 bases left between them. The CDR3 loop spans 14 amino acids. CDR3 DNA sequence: TGTGCCTGGAGTTTTGTCTGGAACACCGGGGAGCTGTTTTTT. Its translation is CAWSFVWNTGELFF. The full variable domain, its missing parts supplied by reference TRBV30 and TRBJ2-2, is SQTIHQWPATLVQPVGSPLSLECTVEGTSNPNLYWYRQAAGRGLQLLFYSVGIGQISSEVPQNLSASRPQDRQFILSSKKLLLSDSGFYLCAWSFVWNTGELFFGEGSRLTVL.